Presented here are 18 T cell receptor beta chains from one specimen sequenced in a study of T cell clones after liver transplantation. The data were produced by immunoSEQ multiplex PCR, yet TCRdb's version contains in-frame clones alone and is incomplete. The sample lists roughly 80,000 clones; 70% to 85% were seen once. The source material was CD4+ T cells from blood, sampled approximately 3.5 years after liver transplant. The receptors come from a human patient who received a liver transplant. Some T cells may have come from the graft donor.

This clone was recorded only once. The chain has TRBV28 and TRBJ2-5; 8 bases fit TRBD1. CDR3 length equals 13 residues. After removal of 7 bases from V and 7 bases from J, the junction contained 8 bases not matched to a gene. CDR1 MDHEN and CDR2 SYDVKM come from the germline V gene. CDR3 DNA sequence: TGTGCCAGCACCGCGGACAGGGCCAGGACCCAGTACTTC. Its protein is CASTADRARTQYF.

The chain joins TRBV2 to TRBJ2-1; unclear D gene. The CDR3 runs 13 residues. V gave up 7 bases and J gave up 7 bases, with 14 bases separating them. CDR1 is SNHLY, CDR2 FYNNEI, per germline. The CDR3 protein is CASNPGFENEQFF. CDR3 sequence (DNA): TGTGCCAGCAACCCGGGCTTCGAAAATGAGCAGTTCTTC.

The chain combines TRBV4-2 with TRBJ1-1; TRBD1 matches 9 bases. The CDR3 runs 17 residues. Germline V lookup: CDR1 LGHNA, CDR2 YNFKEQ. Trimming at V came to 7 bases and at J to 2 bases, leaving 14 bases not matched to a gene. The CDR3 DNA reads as TGTGCCAGCAACCTCGCCGGGACAGGGCTCCAAAACACTGAAGCTTTCTTT. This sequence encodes CASNLAGTGLQNTEAFF.

CDR3 DNA: TGTGCCAGCAGCCGCACCCAGAGTACTGGGGCCAACGTCCTGACTTTC. Encoded protein: CASSRTQSTGANVLTF. This sequence joins TRBV28 and TRBJ2-6; D remains ambiguous. Per the germline V gene, CDR1 is MDHEN and CDR2 is SYDVKM. V was shortened by 6 bases and J by 2 bases, with 14 bases between the two germline ends. The CDR3 loop spans 16 amino acids.

CDR3 DNA sequence: TGCAGCGTTGAAGAGGACAGGGAGGGAGAGACCCAGTACTTC. This translates into CSVEEDREGETQYF. J is TRBJ2-5 and V is TRBV29-1; tentative D call: TRBD1 (8 bases). Trimming cost V 0 bases and J 4 bases, with 12 bases left between them. The CDR3 has 14 residues. Germline CDR1 SQVTM, CDR2 ANQGSEA.

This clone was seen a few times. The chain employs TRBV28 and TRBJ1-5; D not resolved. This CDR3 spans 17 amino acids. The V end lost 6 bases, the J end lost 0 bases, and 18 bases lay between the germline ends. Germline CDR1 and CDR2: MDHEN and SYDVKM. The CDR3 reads CASRTPQEAYSNQPQHF. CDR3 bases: TGTGCCAGCAGGACGCCCCAGGAGGCCTATAGCAATCAGCCCCAGCATTTT.

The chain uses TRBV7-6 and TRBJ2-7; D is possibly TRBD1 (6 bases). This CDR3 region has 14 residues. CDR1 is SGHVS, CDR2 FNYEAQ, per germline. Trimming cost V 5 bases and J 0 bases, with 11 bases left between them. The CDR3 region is CASSLDRNSYEQYF. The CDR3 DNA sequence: TGTGCCAGCAGCCTCGACAGGAACTCCTACGAGCAGTACTTC.

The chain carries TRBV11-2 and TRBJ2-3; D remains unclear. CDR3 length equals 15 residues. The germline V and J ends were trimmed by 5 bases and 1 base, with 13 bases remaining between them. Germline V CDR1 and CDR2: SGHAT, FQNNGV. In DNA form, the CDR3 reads TGTGCCAGCAGCCCCCTGTCCCGGGGCACAGATACGCAGTATTTT. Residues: CASSPLSRGTDTQYF. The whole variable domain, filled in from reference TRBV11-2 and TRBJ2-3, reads EAGVAQSPRYKIIEKRQSVAFWCNPISGHATLYWYQQILGQGPKLLIQFQNNGVVDDSQLPKDRFSAERLKGVDSTLKIQPAKLEDSAVYLCASSPLSRGTDTQYFGPGTRLTVL.

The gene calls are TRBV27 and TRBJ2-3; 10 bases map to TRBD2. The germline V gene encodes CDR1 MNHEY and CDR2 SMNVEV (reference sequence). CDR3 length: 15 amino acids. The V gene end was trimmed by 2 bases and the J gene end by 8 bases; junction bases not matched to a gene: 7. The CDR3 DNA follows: TGTGCCAGCAGTTTAATAGCGGGAGGCCGGGGTACGCAGTATTTT. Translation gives CASSLIAGGRGTQYF.

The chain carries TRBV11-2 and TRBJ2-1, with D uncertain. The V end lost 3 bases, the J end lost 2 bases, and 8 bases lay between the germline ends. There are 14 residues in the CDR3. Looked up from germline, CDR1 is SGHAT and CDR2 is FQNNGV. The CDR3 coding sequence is TGTGCCAGCAGCTTGAGCCTAGCCTACAATGAGCAGTTCTTC. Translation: CASSLSLAYNEQFF.

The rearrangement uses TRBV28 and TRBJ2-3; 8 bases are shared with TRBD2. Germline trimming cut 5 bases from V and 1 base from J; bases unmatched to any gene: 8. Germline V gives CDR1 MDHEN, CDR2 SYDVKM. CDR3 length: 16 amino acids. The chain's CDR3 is CASSPIAGRGTDTQYF. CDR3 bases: TGTGCCAGCAGTCCTATAGCGGGAAGGGGCACAGATACGCAGTATTTT.

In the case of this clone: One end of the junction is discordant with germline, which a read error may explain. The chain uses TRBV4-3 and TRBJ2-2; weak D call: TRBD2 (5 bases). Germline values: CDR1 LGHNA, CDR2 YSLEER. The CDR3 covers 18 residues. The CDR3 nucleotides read TGCGCCAGCAGCCAAGTCGGACTTCGACCTACTGAACACCGGGGAGCTGTTTTT. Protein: CASSQVGLRPTEHRGAVF.

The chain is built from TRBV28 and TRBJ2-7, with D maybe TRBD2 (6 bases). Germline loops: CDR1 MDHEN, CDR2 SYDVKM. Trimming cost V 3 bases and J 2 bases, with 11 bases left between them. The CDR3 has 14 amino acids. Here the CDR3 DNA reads TGTGCCAGCAGTTTTGGCGGGGCCGCCTACGAGCAGTACTTC. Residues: CASSFGGAAYEQYF.

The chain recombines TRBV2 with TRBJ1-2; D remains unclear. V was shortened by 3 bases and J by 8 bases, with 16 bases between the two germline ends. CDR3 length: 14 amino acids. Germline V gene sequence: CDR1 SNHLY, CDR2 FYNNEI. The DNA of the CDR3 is TGTGCCAGCAGTGATGGAGGGCCACGAGGAGGCTACACCTTC. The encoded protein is CASSDGGPRGGYTF.

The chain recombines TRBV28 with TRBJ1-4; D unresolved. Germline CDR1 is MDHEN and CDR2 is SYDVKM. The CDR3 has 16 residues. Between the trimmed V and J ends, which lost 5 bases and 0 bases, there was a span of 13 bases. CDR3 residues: CASSQPAGSTNEKLFF. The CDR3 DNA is TGTGCCAGCAGTCAACCGGCTGGGTCAACTAATGAAAAACTGTTTTTT.

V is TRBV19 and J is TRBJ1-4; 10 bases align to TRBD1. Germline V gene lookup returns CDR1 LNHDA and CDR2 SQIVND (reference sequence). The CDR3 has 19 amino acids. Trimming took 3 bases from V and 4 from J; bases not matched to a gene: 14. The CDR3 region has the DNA TGTGCCAGTAGTATCTGGAGGACAGGGGGTCTTGGCCTTAATGAAAAACTGTTTTTT. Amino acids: CASSIWRTGGLGLNEKLFF.

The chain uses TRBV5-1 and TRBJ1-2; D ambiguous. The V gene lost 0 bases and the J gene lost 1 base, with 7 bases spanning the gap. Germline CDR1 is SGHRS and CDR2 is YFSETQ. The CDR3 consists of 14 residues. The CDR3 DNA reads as TGCGCCAGCAGCTTGGAGTTTAGTAACTATGGCTACACCTTC. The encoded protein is CASSLEFSNYGYTF.

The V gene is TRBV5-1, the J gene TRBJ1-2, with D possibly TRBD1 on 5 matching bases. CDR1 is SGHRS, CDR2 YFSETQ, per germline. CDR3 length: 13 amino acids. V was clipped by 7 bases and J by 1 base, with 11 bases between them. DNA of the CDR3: TGCGCCAGCGGAGGGACCTTTAACTATGGCTACACCTTC. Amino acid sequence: CASGGTFNYGYTF.